A single sample gave rise to the 14 T cell receptor beta chains below, sequenced in a study of T cell responses to AZD1222 COVID-19 vaccine. Libraries were prepared by immunoSEQ multiplex PCR; TCRdb keeps only in-frame clonotypes and omits some of them. Altogether over 110,000 clones are present, 90% being singletons, with the ten largest covering 1.5% to 2%. This sample comprised peripheral blood, obtained 28 days after the second AZD1222 dose. The origin of the receptors is an adult who received the AZD1222 COVID-19 vaccine.

The genes are TRBV12-3 or TRBV12-4 and TRBJ1-6, with D unclear. The CDR3 covers 13 residues. With 1 base removed from V and 9 bases from J, the gap between germline ends came to 7 bases. Here the CDR3 DNA reads TGTGCCAGCAGTTTAGGGCTAAGTTCACCCCTCCACTTT. Translated, it gives CASSLGLSSPLHF.

This clone was detected only once. The chain couples TRBV25-1 to TRBJ2-5; 7 nucleotides agree with TRBD1. Trimming cost V 3 bases and J 5 bases; bases outside gene matches: 6. CDR3 length: 14 amino acids. Germline V gene lookup returns CDR1 MGHDK and CDR2 SYGVNS. CDR3 in DNA: TGTGCCAGCAGTGATTTTAGGGGGCAGGAGACCCAGTACTTC. The encoded protein is CASSDFRGQETQYF. Supplemented by reference TRBV25-1 and TRBJ2-5, the full variable domain reads EADIYQTPRYLVIGTGKKITLECSQTMGHDKMYWYQQDPGMELHLIHYSYGVNSTEKGDLSSESTVSRIRTEHFPLTLESARPSHTSQYLCASSDFRGQETQYFGPGTRLLVL.

The rearrangement joins TRBV24-1 to TRBJ1-4, with D unclear. The CDR3 totals 15 residues. Germline CDR1 reads KGHDR; CDR2 reads SFDVKD. The V end was cut by 4 bases, the J end by 13 bases, with 21 bases between. Here the CDR3 DNA reads TGTGCCACCAGTGACGCCCTCGAAGGATCCAAGGGACTGTTTTTT. Amino acids: CATSDALEGSKGLFF.

The chain joins TRBV27 to TRBJ1-2; 10 bases map to TRBD1. V trimming: 5 bases; J trimming: 4 bases; junction bases outside the gene matches: 1. Germline CDR1 is MNHEY and CDR2 is SMNVEV (reference sequence). This CDR3 contains 13 residues. CDR3: CASSRDRGYGYTF. The CDR3 DNA follows: TGTGCCAGCAGTCGGGACAGGGGCTATGGCTACACCTTC.

For this clone: Other DNA sequences within the sample encode an identical CDR3. V gene TRBV7-9 combines with J gene TRBJ1-1; D not resolved. Germline V gene lookup returns CDR1 SEHNR and CDR2 FQNEAQ (reference sequence). The V gene lost 6 bases and the J gene lost 8 bases, with 13 bases spanning the gap. The CDR3 covers 12 residues. CDR3 sequence: CASRLTGPEAFF. For the CDR3, the DNA is TGTGCCAGCAGGCTAACCGGGCCCGAAGCTTTCTTT.

The chain recombines TRBV7-9 with TRBJ1-6; 11 bases map to TRBD1. Looked up from germline, CDR1 is SEHNR and CDR2 is FQNEAQ (reference sequence). V was pared by 5 bases and J by 9 bases, with 9 bases of the junction left unmatched. The CDR3 has 16 amino acids. The CDR3 sequence is CASSPRTGGFGSPLHF. In DNA form, the CDR3 reads TGTGCCAGCAGCCCACGGACAGGGGGCTTTGGTTCACCCCTCCACTTT.

V and J are TRBV4-3 and TRBJ2-3; 9 bases agree with TRBD2. The V and J ends lost 0 bases and 6 bases, in that order; junction bases with no gene match: 13. Germline loops: CDR1 LGHNA, CDR2 YSLEER. This CDR3 region has 18 residues. CDR3 sequence: CASSQDLRREGRGDTQYF. In DNA, the CDR3 is TGCGCCAGCAGCCAAGATTTAAGGCGGGAGGGGCGTGGGGATACGCAGTATTTT.

This clone has only one observation. V gene TRBV7-6 combines with J gene TRBJ1-3, with TRBD1 identical over 7 bases. Germline CDR1 reads SGHVS; CDR2 reads FNYEAQ. This CDR3 has 15 amino acids. V lost 2 bases, J lost 5 bases, and 6 bases stayed unmatched. The CDR3 here is CASSLTRQGRNTIYF. The CDR3, as DNA: TGTGCCAGCAGCTTAACAAGACAGGGTAGAAACACCATATATTTT.

This clone was detected only once. J is TRBJ2-7 and V is TRBV29-1; unclear D gene. The CDR3 runs to 11 residues. Trimming pared 4 bases from V and 4 bases from J, leaving 8 bases between. The V gene's germline CDR1 is SQVTM and CDR2 ANQGSEA. Here the CDR3 DNA reads TGCAGCGTTGCCGCCCAATACGAGCAGTACTTC. Its translation is CSVAAQYEQYF.

This clone turned up a few times. The rearrangement links TRBV10-2 to TRBJ1-1; D might be TRBD1 (5 bases). CDR3 length equals 13 residues. Germline lookup yields CDR1 WSHSY and CDR2 SAAADI. V was cut by 4 bases and J by 1 base, with 7 bases left in between. This CDR3 is CASSAGPNTEAFF. DNA of the CDR3: TGCGCCAGCAGTGCAGGGCCGAACACTGAAGCTTTCTTT.

This sequence joins TRBV7-2 and TRBJ2-2; D unclear. CDR1 is SGHTA and CDR2 is FQGNSA in the germline V gene. Trimming removed 5 bases at V and 2 bases at J, with 6 bases between. The CDR3 runs 13 residues. The CDR3 sequence is CASSRVNTGELFF. The CDR3 nucleotides read TGTGCCAGCAGCCGAGTAAACACCGGGGAGCTGTTTTTT.

The V call is TRBV21-1, the J call TRBJ1-1; TRBD1 reflects the table's D call only, with no check against the DNA. TRBV21-1 is reported as a pseudogene. There are 15 residues in the CDR3. The CDR3 DNA follows: TGTGCCAGCAGCAAATCCGCCAGGGGGAGGACTGAAGCTTTCTTT. Protein sequence: CASSKSARGRTEAFF.

The chain uses TRBV4-1 and TRBJ2-1; D perhaps matches TRBD2 (6 bases). The CDR3 length is 16 residues. The V end was cut by 0 bases, the J end by 7 bases, with 16 bases between. Germline CDR1 is MGHRA and CDR2 is YSYEKL. CDR3 in DNA: TGCGCCAGCAGCCAAGAGGGGCTAGCGAGTAGTAATGAGCAGTTCTTC. Translating gives CASSQEGLASSNEQFF.

This clone was seen just once. This chain's CDR3 is CASSSSFLLAGQETQYF. The CDR3 DNA follows: TGTGCCAGCAGTTCCTCCTTCCTACTAGCGGGGCAAGAGACCCAGTACTTC. The chain has TRBV27 and TRBJ2-5, with 10 positions matching TRBD2. Germline CDR1 and CDR2: MNHEY and SMNVEV (reference sequence). Trimming removed 4 bases from V and 2 bases from J; junction bases left unmatched: 10. The CDR3 has 17 amino acids.